This TCR beta chain derives from a study of T cells in tuberculosis. General study results and limits: GEM motif frequencies gave around 70% accuracy; the GMM repertoire gave about 86%. Smaller alpha distances in active tuberculosis partly reflected shorter CDR3-alpha lengths.

About this clone: Its antigen is as yet unknown.

Each clinical donor contributed on average approximately 90,000 T cells from unsorted cryopreserved PBMC. The CDR3 spans 14 residues. CDR1 MNHNS and CDR2 SASEGT come from the germline V gene. The V and J ends lost 3 bases and 8 bases, in that order; junction bases with no gene match: 7. Produced via immunoSEQ multiplex PCR; TCRdb's table is partial and in-frame only. The profile shows about 36,000 clones, nearly 95% of them singletons. This chain connects TRBV6-1 to TRBJ2-4, with 7 bases fitting TRBD1. The sample taken for sequencing was PBMCs. The receptor comes from a donor aged 5 to 30 with latent tuberculosis or without tuberculosis infection. The CDR3 region has the DNA TGTGCCAGCAGTGACAGGGACAGATTTTACATTCAGTACTTC. Its protein is CASSDRDRFYIQYF.